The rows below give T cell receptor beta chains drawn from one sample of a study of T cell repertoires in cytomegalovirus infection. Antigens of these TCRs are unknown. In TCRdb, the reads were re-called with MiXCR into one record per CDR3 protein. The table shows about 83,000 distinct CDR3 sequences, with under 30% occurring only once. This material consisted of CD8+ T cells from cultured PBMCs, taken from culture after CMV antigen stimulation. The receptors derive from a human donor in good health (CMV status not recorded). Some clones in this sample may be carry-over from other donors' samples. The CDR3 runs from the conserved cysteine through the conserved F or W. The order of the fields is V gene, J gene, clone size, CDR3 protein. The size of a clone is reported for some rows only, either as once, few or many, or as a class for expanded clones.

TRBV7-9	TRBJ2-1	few	CASSSKSTRNEQFF
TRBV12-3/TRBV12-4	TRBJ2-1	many	CASSPGTPPYNEQFF
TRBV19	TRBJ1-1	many	CASSKPGGGVNTEAFF
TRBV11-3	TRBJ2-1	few	CASSSQTGSSSEQFF
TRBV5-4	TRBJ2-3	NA	CASSSLGGDTQYF
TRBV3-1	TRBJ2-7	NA	CASSRGQGLGEQYF
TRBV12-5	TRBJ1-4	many	CASGFSVGINEKLFF
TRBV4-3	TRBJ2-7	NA	CASSQTGPTYEQYF
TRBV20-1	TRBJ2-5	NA	CSARALWDVEETQYF
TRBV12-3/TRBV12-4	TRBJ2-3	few	CASSLRHTDTQYF
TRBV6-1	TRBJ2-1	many	CASSPTLAGPYNEQFF
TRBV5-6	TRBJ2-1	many	CASSFEGSGGTYNEQFF
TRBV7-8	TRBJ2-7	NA	CANRPGTGGHYEQYF
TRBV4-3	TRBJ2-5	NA	CASSQGGQETQYF
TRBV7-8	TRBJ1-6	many	CASSRSGTGNYNSPLHF
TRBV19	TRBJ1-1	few	CASIGGTGLNTEAFF
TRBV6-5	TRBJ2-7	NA	CASSYSGTLYEQYF
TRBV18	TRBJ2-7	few	CASSMLAVSSYEQYF
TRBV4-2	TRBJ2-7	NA	CASSQRDRSYEQYF
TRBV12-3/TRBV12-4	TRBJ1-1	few	CASRENTEAFF
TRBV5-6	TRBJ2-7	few	CASSPLGGESPYEQYF
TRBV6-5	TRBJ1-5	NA	CASSRSGFGQPQHF
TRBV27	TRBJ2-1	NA	CASSFLSEYNEQFF